Below, 8 T cell receptor beta chains from the same sample are listed, as sequenced in a study of blood T cells in healthy people across ages. The second PCR ran about 6 to 11 cycles with a sample-barcoded 5' primer and J-beta primers. TCRdb re-called the 5' RACE reads with MiXCR, one entry per CDR3 protein. Of 1,100,000 or so distinct CDR3 sequences in the sample, over 35% were seen once. The sequenced sample consisted of blood. Source of these receptors: a woman aged 55-70 years in good health.

The chain couples TRBV5-1 to TRBJ2-2; no reliable D call. The CDR3 runs 15 residues. The V end lost 4 bases, the J end lost 2 bases, and 12 bases lay between the germline ends. CDR1 is SGHRS and CDR2 is YFSETQ in the germline V gene. The DNA for the CDR3 is TGCGCCAGCAGCCGGACGAGTCCTAACACCGGGGAGCTGTTTTTT. This encodes CASSRTSPNTGELFF.

This clonotype was found a few times. The chain has TRBV10-2 and TRBJ1-2, with unresolved D. This CDR3 is 13 amino acids long. Deletions cut 3 bases from V and 9 bases from J, with 14 bases between. CDR1 and CDR2 (germline): WSHSY, SAAADI. DNA for the CDR3: TGCGCCAGCAGTGATGGCGGGAGTGTTCGCTACACCTTC. Amino acids: CASSDGGSVRYTF.

A single count supports this clonotype. V and J are TRBV7-9 and TRBJ2-1; 8 bases fit TRBD1. The CDR3 extends over 14 amino acids. Trimming took 5 bases from V and 10 from J; bases not matched to a gene: 10. Germline V gives CDR1 SEHNR, CDR2 FQNEAQ (reference sequence). CDR3 DNA: TGTGCCAGCAGCACTGGGACAGGATACTACGAGCAGTTCTTC. Amino acid sequence: CASSTGTGYYEQFF.

This sequence joins TRBV7-2 and TRBJ2-7, with TRBD1 matching over 10 bases. Germline CDR1 is SGHTA and CDR2 is FQGNSA. The CDR3 runs to 14 residues. Trimming removed 7 bases from V and 6 bases from J; junction bases left unmatched: 9. The CDR3 is CASTLDRGASEQYF. CDR3 bases: TGTGCCAGCACTCTGGACAGGGGGGCCTCCGAGCAGTACTTC.

J is TRBJ2-2 and V is TRBV24-1; D call uncertain. Per the germline V gene, CDR1 is KGHDR and CDR2 is SFDVKD. The CDR3 loop spans 14 amino acids. V lost 4 bases and J 3 bases, leaving 8 bases between the germline ends. The CDR3 here is CATSDPTHTGELFF. The CDR3 bases are TGTGCCACCAGTGACCCGACTCACACCGGGGAGCTGTTTTTT.

The chain is built from TRBV28 and TRBJ2-7; D unclear. The CDR3 has 13 residues. Trimming cost V 4 bases and J 2 bases, with 9 bases left between them. Looked up from germline, CDR1 is MDHEN and CDR2 is SYDVKM. CDR3 nucleotides: TGTGCCAGCAGTTCCCTTAAGGCCTACGAGCAGTACTTC. The encoded protein is CASSSLKAYEQYF. The full variable domain, rest sourced from reference TRBV28 and TRBJ2-7, is DVKVTQSSRYLVKRTGEKVFLECVQDMDHENMFWYRQDPGLGLRLIYFSYDVKMKEKGDIPEGYSVSREKKERFSLILESASTNQTSMYLCASSSLKAYEQYFGPGTRLTVT.

The chain recombines TRBV10-1 with TRBJ2-7; tentative D call: TRBD2 (5 bases). The V and J ends lost 0 bases and 1 base respectively, with 10 bases between them. The CDR3 runs to 15 residues. The V gene's germline CDR1 is WNHNN and CDR2 SYGVQD (reference sequence). The CDR3 reads CASSESAATSYEQYF. The CDR3 DNA sequence: TGCGCCAGCAGTGAGTCAGCGGCCACTTCCTACGAGCAGTACTTC.

This chain joins TRBV9 and TRBJ1-2; D is ambiguous. The V gene lost 4 bases and the J gene lost 2 bases, with 15 bases spanning the gap. The CDR3 length is 15 residues. Germline V gene sequence: CDR1 SGDLS, CDR2 YYNGEE. CDR3 residues: CASSPLAQANYGYTF. The CDR3 nucleotides are TGTGCCAGCAGCCCCCTCGCTCAGGCCAACTATGGCTACACCTTC.